A single sample gave rise to the 11 T cell receptor beta chains below, sequenced in a study of blood T cell repertoires in COVID-19 (dated by TCRdb to 2020 to 2021). Library preparation employed the immunoSEQ multiplex PCR assay. This immuneACCESS table, as held by TCRdb, lists in-frame sequences with V and J called but not all clones. Of the missing ones, under half trace to an unresolved V gene in checked studies; the others have no known cause. The sample table records 35,000 to 50,000 clones; more than 75% of these occur just once. The ten largest clones take up approximately 13% of the sample. The source material was peripheral blood. Source of these receptors: a woman in her seventies in a cohort sampled during active COVID-19.

The chain links TRBV5-5 to TRBJ1-2; 10 bases map to TRBD1. V was pared by 0 bases and J by 7 bases, with 6 bases of the junction left unmatched. In germline, CDR1 is SGHKS, CDR2 YYEKEE (reference sequence). The CDR3 is 15 amino acids. CDR3 protein: CASSLVSGTGVGYTF. CDR3 nucleotides: TGTGCCAGCAGCTTGGTATCCGGGACAGGGGTTGGCTACACCTTC. Full variable domain (outside the CDR3, taken from reference TRBV5-5 and TRBJ1-2): DAGVTQSPTHLIKTRGQQVTLRCSPISGHKSVSWYQQVLGQGPQFIFQYYEKEERGRGNFPDRFSARQFPNYSSELNVNALLLGDSALYLCASSLVSGTGVGYTFGSGTRLTVV.

The J gene is TRBJ1-4, the V gene TRBV7-9, with D perhaps TRBD1 (6 bases). The CDR3 is made up of 15 amino acids. Trimming shortened V by 3 bases and J by 4 bases, and 12 bases separated the two germline ends. Germline lookup yields CDR1 SEHNR and CDR2 FQNEAQ (reference sequence). CDR3 loop: CASSLEQGFNEKLFF. The CDR3 DNA is TGTGCCAGCAGCTTGGAACAGGGTTTTAATGAAAAACTGTTTTTT.

The chain joins TRBV18 to TRBJ2-6; TRBD1 agrees at 7 bases. Germline lookup yields CDR1 KGHSH and CDR2 LQKENI. V lost 3 bases to trimming and J lost 0 bases; unmatched junction nucleotides: 8. CDR3 size: 18 residues. The CDR3 sequence: CASSPDRVYSSGANVLTF. CDR3 in DNA: TGTGCCAGCTCACCCGACAGGGTGTATAGCTCTGGGGCCAACGTCCTGACTTTC.

The chain couples TRBV4-1 to TRBJ2-7; 7 bases are a match to TRBD2. Per germline, CDR1 MGHRA and CDR2 YSYEKL. The V segment lost 4 bases and the J segment 0 bases; nucleotides outside the gene matches: 9. The CDR3 is made up of 16 amino acids. This CDR3 is CASSLDPGGSSYEQYF. DNA of the CDR3: TGCGCCAGCAGCCTGGATCCGGGCGGGAGCTCCTACGAGCAGTACTTC.

The chain combines TRBV5-1 with TRBJ2-5, with 7 bases that match TRBD1. Germline CDR1 is SGHRS and CDR2 is YFSETQ. The CDR3 loop spans 15 amino acids. J gave up 0 bases and V 0 bases, and 2 bases lay outside the gene matches. CDR3 loop: CASSLGTGYQETQYF. In DNA form, the CDR3 reads TGCGCCAGCAGCTTGGGGACAGGCTACCAAGAGACCCAGTACTTC.

The rearrangement uses TRBV6-5 and TRBJ1-1; weak D call: TRBD1 (6 bases). Trimming pared 0 bases from V and 2 bases from J, leaving 7 bases between. Germline CDR1 and CDR2: MNHEY and SVGAGI. This CDR3 has 14 residues. The CDR3 is CASSYSTGNTEAFF. The CDR3 nucleotides are TGTGCCAGCAGTTACTCGACAGGCAACACTGAAGCTTTCTTT.

V gene TRBV5-4 combines with J gene TRBJ1-2, with 10 bases identical to TRBD1. CDR3 length: 13 residues. J gave up 8 bases and V 0 bases, and 1 base lay outside the gene matches. The germline V gene encodes CDR1 SGHNT and CDR2 YYREEE (reference sequence). The CDR3 nucleotides are TGTGCCAGCAGCTTGGAGACAGGGGGCGGCTACACCTTC. Protein: CASSLETGGGYTF.

The chain links TRBV27 to TRBJ1-2, with D tentatively TRBD1 (6 bases). V was shortened by 5 bases and J by 8 bases, with 12 bases between the two germline ends. Per germline, CDR1 MNHEY and CDR2 SMNVEV (reference sequence). This CDR3 contains 12 residues. This CDR3 reads CASSLRGGGYTF. The CDR3 DNA reads TGTGCCAGCAGTCTCAGGGGTGGCGGCTACACCTTC.

The V call is TRBV5-4, the J call TRBJ2-7; D is unclear. CDR3 size: 13 residues. Germline V gene sequence: CDR1 SGHNT, CDR2 YYREEE (reference sequence). V gave up 0 bases and J gave up 4 bases, with 8 bases separating them. The CDR3 protein is CASSLAWSYEQYF. CDR3 DNA: TGTGCCAGCAGCTTGGCCTGGAGTTACGAGCAGTACTTC.

The V gene is TRBV5-6, the J gene TRBJ1-1; 9 nucleotides line up with TRBD1. This CDR3 comprises 14 residues. Looked up from germline, CDR1 is SGHDT and CDR2 is YYEEEE. With 2 bases clipped from V and 4 bases from J, the junction kept 3 bases outside the gene matches. The CDR3 DNA reads TGTGCCAGCAGCTTAGGGACAGGGATCACTGAAGCTTTCTTT. Amino acids: CASSLGTGITEAFF.

This chain joins TRBV24-1 and TRBJ2-7; 9 bases agree with TRBD1. J gave up 4 bases and V 6 bases, and 9 bases lay outside the gene matches. The germline V gene has CDR1 KGHDR and CDR2 SFDVKD. This CDR3 has 15 amino acids. In DNA form, the CDR3 reads TGTGCCACCAGTTCCCCCGGGACAGGGCAATACGAGCAGTACTTC. The encoded protein is CATSSPGTGQYEQYF.